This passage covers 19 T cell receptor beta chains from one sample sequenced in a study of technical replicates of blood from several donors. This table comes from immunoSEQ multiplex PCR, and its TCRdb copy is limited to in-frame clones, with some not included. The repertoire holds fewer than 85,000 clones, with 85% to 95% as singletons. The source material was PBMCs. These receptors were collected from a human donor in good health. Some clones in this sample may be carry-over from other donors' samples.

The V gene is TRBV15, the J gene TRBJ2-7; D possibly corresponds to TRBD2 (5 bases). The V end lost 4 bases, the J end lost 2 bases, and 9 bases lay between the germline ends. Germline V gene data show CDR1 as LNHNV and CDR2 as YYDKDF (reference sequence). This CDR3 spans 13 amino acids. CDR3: CATSNGKTYEQYF. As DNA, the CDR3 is TGTGCCACCAGCAACGGGAAAACCTACGAGCAGTACTTC. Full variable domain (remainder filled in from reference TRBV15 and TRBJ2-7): DAMVIQNPRYQVTQFGKPVTLSCSQTLNHNVMYWYQQKSSQAPKLLFHYYDKDFNNEADTPDNFQSRRPNTSFCFLDIRSPGLGDTAMYLCATSNGKTYEQYFGPGTRLTVT.

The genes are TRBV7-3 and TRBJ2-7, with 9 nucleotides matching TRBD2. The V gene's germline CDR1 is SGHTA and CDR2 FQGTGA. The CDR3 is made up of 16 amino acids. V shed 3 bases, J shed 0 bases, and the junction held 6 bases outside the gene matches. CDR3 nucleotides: TGTGCCAGCAGCTTCGGACTAGCGAACCTCTCCTACGAGCAGTACTTC. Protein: CASSFGLANLSYEQYF.

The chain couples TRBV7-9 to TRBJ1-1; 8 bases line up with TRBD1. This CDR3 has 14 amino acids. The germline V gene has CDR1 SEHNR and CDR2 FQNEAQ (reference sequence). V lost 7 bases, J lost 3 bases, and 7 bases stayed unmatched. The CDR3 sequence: CASTRTGRDTEAFF. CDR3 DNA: TGTGCCAGCACCCGGACAGGGAGGGACACTGAAGCTTTCTTT.

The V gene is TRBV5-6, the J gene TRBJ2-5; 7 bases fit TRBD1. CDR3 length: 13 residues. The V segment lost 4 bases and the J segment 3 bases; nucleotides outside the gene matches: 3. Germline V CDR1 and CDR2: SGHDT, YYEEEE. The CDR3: CASSHGTEETQYF. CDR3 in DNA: TGTGCCAGCAGCCACGGGACAGAAGAGACCCAGTACTTC.

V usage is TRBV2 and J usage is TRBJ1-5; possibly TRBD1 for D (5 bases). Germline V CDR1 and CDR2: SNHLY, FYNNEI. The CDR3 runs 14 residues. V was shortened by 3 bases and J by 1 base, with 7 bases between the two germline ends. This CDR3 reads CASSDNRSNQPQHF. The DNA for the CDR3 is TGTGCCAGCAGTGACAACAGGAGCAATCAGCCCCAGCATTTT.

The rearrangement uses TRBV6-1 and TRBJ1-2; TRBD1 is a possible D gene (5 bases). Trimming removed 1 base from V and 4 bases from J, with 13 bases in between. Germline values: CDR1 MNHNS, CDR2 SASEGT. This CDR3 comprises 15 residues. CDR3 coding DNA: TGTGCCAGCAGTGAAGACAGGTCCCAAATCTATGGCTACACCTTC. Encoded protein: CASSEDRSQIYGYTF.

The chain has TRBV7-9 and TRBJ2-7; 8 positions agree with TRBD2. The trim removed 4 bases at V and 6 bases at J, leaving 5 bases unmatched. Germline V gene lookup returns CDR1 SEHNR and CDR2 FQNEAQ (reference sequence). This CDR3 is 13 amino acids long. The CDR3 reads CASSSPGGTEQYF. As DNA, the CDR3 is TGTGCCAGCAGCTCCCCGGGGGGGACCGAGCAGTACTTC.

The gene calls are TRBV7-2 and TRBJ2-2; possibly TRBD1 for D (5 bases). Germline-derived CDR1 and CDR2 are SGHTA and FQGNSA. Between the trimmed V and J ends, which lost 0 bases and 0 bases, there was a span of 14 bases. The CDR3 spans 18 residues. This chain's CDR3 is CASSLAPGLITNTGELFF. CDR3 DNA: TGTGCCAGCAGCTTAGCCCCAGGGCTAATAACGAACACCGGGGAGCTGTTTTTT.

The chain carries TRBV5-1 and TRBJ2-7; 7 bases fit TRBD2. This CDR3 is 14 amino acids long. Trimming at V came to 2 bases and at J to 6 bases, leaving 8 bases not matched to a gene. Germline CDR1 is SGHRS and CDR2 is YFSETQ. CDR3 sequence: CASSFWTGEGEQYF. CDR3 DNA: TGCGCCAGCAGCTTCTGGACTGGGGAGGGCGAGCAGTACTTC.

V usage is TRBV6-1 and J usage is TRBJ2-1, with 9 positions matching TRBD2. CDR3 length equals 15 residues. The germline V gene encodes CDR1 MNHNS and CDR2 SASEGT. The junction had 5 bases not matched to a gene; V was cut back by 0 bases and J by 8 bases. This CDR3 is CASSEAAGGPHEQFF. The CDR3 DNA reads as TGTGCCAGCAGTGAAGCGGCGGGAGGGCCCCATGAGCAGTTCTTC.

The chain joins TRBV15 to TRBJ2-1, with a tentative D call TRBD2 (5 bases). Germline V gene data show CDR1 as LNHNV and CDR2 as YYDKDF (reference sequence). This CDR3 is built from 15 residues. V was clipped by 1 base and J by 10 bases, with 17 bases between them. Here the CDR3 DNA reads TGTGCCACCAGCAGAGTCTCCCAGGCGGGCGGCGAGCAGTTCTTC. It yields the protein CATSRVSQAGGEQFF.

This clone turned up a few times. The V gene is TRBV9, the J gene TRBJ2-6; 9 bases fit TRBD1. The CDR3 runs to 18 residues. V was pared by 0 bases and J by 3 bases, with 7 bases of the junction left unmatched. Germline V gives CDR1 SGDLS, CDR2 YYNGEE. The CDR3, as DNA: TGTGCCAGCAGCGTAGGGGACAGGGCTGAGGGTGGGGCCAACGTCCTGACTTTC. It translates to CASSVGDRAEGGANVLTF.

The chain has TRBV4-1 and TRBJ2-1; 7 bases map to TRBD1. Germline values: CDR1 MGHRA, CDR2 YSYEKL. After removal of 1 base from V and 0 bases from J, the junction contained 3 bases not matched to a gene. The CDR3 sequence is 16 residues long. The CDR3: CASSQGNRGSYNEQFF. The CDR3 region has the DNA TGCGCCAGCAGCCAAGGGAACAGGGGCTCCTACAATGAGCAGTTCTTC.

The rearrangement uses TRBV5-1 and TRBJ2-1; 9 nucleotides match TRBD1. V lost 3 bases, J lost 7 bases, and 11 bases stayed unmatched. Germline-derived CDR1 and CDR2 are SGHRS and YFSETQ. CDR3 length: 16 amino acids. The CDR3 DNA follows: TGCGCCAGCAGCTCGACAGGGACAGGGTCAACAAATGAGCAGTTCTTC. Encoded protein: CASSSTGTGSTNEQFF.

In DNA, the CDR3 is TGTGCCAGCAGACGTGGACAGGGAATAATCTACGAGCAGTACTTC. Translating it yields CASRRGQGIIYEQYF. The chain couples TRBV27 to TRBJ2-7, with 8 bases lining up with TRBD1. The germline V gene encodes CDR1 MNHEY and CDR2 SMNVEV (reference sequence). The CDR3 has 15 residues. With V trimmed by 6 bases and J by 3 bases, 10 bases remained unmatched.

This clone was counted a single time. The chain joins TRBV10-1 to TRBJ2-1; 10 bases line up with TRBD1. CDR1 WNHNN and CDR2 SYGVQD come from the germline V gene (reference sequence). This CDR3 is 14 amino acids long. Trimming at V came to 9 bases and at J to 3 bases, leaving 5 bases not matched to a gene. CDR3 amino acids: CARTGTGVYNEQFF. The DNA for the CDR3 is TGCGCCAGGACTGGGACAGGGGTCTACAATGAGCAGTTCTTC.

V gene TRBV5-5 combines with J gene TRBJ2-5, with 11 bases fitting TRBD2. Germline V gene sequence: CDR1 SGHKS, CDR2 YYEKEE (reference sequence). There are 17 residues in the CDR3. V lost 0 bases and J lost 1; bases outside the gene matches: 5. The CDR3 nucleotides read TGTGCCAGCAGCTTGGGTCCGGGACTAGCGGCCCAAGAGACCCAGTACTTC. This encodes CASSLGPGLAAQETQYF.

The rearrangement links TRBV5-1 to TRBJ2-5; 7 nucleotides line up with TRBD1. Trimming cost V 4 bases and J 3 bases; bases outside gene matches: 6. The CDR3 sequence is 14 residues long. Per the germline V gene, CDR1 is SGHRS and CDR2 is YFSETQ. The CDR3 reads CASSVGTVKETQYF. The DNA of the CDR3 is TGCGCCAGCAGCGTCGGGACAGTAAAAGAGACCCAGTACTTC.

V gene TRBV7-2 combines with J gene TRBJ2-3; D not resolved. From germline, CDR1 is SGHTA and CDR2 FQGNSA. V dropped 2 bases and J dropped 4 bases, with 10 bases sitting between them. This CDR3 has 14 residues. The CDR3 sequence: CASSLLVSPDTQYF. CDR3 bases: TGTGCCAGCAGCTTACTAGTCAGCCCAGATACGCAGTATTTT.